Following are 24 T cell receptor beta chains from one sample sequenced in a study of blood T cell repertoires in COVID-19. The repertoire was sequenced with immunoSEQ multiplex PCR; TCRdb's copy has only in-frame clones and lacks some. The sample shows around 30,000 clones, roughly three quarters of them seen only once. Sequences were obtained from peripheral blood. These receptor sequences come from a human donor in a cohort sampled during active COVID-19.

The chain is built from TRBV5-1 and TRBJ2-1, with 7 bases aligning to TRBD2. The CDR3 is made up of 22 amino acids. The trim removed 2 bases at V and 0 bases at J, leaving 23 bases unmatched. Germline V gene data show CDR1 as SGHRS and CDR2 as YFSETQ. CDR3 sequence (DNA): TGCGCCAGCAGCTTCCCCCAAATACACAAAGCGGGGCCAACCAGCTCCTACAATGAGCAGTTCTTC. Its protein product is CASSFPQIHKAGPTSSYNEQFF.

The CDR3 here is CASSSGSTYEQYF. The CDR3 region has the DNA TGCGCCAGCAGCTCGGGGTCGACCTACGAGCAGTACTTC. J is TRBJ2-7 and V is TRBV5-1; D might be TRBD2 (5 bases). Looked up from germline, CDR1 is SGHRS and CDR2 is YFSETQ. The CDR3 covers 13 residues. The V and J ends lost 3 bases and 2 bases respectively, with 9 bases between them.

The gene calls are TRBV19 and TRBJ1-1; 7 positions match TRBD1. The CDR3 loop spans 15 amino acids. Germline trimming cut 7 bases from V and 4 bases from J; bases unmatched to any gene: 12. Germline V gene sequence: CDR1 LNHDA, CDR2 SQIVND (reference sequence). The chain's CDR3 is CASTAPKGAATEAFF. The DNA of the CDR3 is TGTGCCAGTACTGCTCCAAAGGGGGCAGCCACTGAAGCTTTCTTT.

The gene calls are TRBV18 and TRBJ2-7; 10 bases agree with TRBD1. V lost 4 bases, J lost 4 bases, and 1 base stayed unmatched. The CDR3 sequence is 13 residues long. Germline-derived CDR1 and CDR2 are KGHSH and LQKENI. CDR3 in amino acids: CASSRDRGYEQYF. The CDR3 coding sequence is TGTGCCAGCTCACGGGACAGGGGATACGAGCAGTACTTC.

The chain is built from TRBV7-9 and TRBJ2-2; tentative D call: TRBD2 (5 bases). Germline V gene data show CDR1 as SEHNR and CDR2 as FQNEAQ (reference sequence). V gave up 6 bases and J gave up 6 bases, with 29 bases separating them. The CDR3 loop spans 19 amino acids. The CDR3 loop is CASRGRGLENSFLSGELFF. CDR3 bases: TGTGCCAGCAGGGGTCGAGGGTTGGAAAACTCTTTTCTATCCGGGGAGCTGTTTTTT.

The chain uses TRBV7-4 and TRBJ1-3, with 9 bases identical to TRBD1. Losses at the gene ends were 5 bases for V and 0 bases for J; bases not matched to a gene: 5. The CDR3 is 16 residues long. Looked up from germline, CDR1 is SGHVT and CDR2 is SQSDAQ. The CDR3: CASSEGQGVSGNTIYF. CDR3 nucleotide sequence: TGTGCCAGCAGCGAGGGACAGGGAGTCTCTGGAAACACCATATATTTT.

V and J are TRBV6-1 and TRBJ2-5, with D tentatively TRBD1 (7 bases). The ends were cut back, 3 bases at V and 4 bases at J, with 18 bases in the middle. Per germline, CDR1 MNHNS and CDR2 SASEGT. This CDR3 has 16 residues. CDR3 in amino acids: CASSERSAGGGETQYF. The CDR3 nucleotides read TGTGCCAGCAGTGAGAGGTCGGCAGGGGGAGGAGAGACCCAGTACTTC.

This rearrangement joins TRBV14 to TRBJ2-7, with D possibly being TRBD1 (6 bases). The CDR3 runs 14 residues. The germline CDR1 and CDR2 sequences are SGHDN and FVKESK. V dropped 5 bases and J dropped 2 bases, with 13 bases sitting between them. Here the CDR3 DNA reads TGTGCCAGCAGCGTGGGACAACTCACCTACGAGCAGTACTTC. It codes for CASSVGQLTYEQYF.

The chain links TRBV19 to TRBJ2-5; D is unresolved. Germline CDR1 LNHDA, CDR2 SQIVND (reference sequence). This CDR3 is 12 amino acids long. The ends were cut back, 5 bases at V and 1 base at J, with 5 bases in the middle. The CDR3 DNA reads as TGTGCCAGTAGTCGCGCCCAAGAGACCCAGTACTTC. Protein product: CASSRAQETQYF. Supplemented by reference TRBV19 and TRBJ2-5, the full variable domain reads DGGITQSPKYLFRKEGQNVTLSCEQNLNHDAMYWYRQDPGQGLRLIYYSQIVNDFQKGDIAEGYSVSREKKESFPLTVTSAQKNPTAFYLCASSRAQETQYFGPGTRLLVL.

The chain joins TRBV7-2 to TRBJ2-2, with 7 positions matching TRBD2. V trimming: 3 bases; J trimming: 4 bases; junction bases outside the gene matches: 2. The CDR3 consists of 14 residues. The germline V gene has CDR1 SGHTA and CDR2 FQGNSA. The CDR3 loop is CASSFGGSTGELFF. The CDR3 region has the DNA TGTGCCAGCAGCTTCGGGGGGAGCACCGGGGAGCTGTTTTTT.

The rearrangement joins TRBV7-2 to TRBJ2-3; a possible D gene is TRBD2 (7 bases). Deletions cut 2 bases from V and 3 bases from J, with 15 bases between. CDR1 is SGHTA and CDR2 is FQGNSA in the germline V gene. The CDR3 extends over 16 amino acids. The CDR3 sequence is CASSLLGGDATDTQYF. The CDR3 nucleotides read TGTGCCAGCAGCTTATTAGGGGGGGATGCGACAGATACGCAGTATTTT.

This chain connects TRBV4-3 to TRBJ2-2; 7 nucleotides agree with TRBD2. V was clipped by 4 bases and J by 5 bases; unmatched bases: 7. Germline CDR1 is LGHNA and CDR2 is YSLEER. The CDR3 length is 15 residues. The chain's CDR3 is CASSPDRGGTGELFF. CDR3 coding DNA: TGCGCCAGCAGCCCTGATCGGGGAGGGACCGGGGAGCTGTTTTTT.

The chain uses TRBV3-1 (or the pseudogene TRBV3-2) and TRBJ1-2; D possibly corresponds to TRBD1 (6 bases). CDR1 and CDR2 from the germline V gene are LGHDT and YNNKEL (reference sequence). V was clipped by 3 bases and J by 0 bases, with 8 bases between them. The CDR3 runs to 14 residues. This chain's CDR3 is CASSQGGPNYGYTF. CDR3 DNA sequence: TGTGCCAGCAGCCAGGGGGGGCCTAACTATGGCTACACCTTC.

The genes are TRBV10-3 and TRBJ1-2, with D unclear. Germline CDR1 ENHRY, CDR2 SYGVKD. The CDR3 is made up of 14 amino acids. The V gene lost 5 bases and the J gene lost 0 bases, with 10 bases spanning the gap. CDR3 DNA sequence: TGTGCCATCAGTCAACACAACACTAACTATGGCTACACCTTC. Amino acid sequence: CAISQHNTNYGYTF.

The chain uses TRBV4-1 and TRBJ2-3, with 11 bases that match TRBD2. V trimming: 0 bases; J trimming: 7 bases; junction bases outside the gene matches: 9. The CDR3 consists of 17 residues. CDR1 is MGHRA and CDR2 is YSYEKL in the germline V gene. The CDR3 region is CASSQDQGSGGAHTQYF. In DNA form, the CDR3 reads TGCGCCAGCAGCCAAGATCAGGGTAGCGGGGGGGCGCATACGCAGTATTTT.

This sequence joins TRBV6-2 or TRBV6-3 and TRBJ2-1; 7 nucleotides align to TRBD2. V lost 6 bases and J lost 3; bases outside the gene matches: 11. Germline CDR1 MNHEY, CDR2 SVGEGT. This CDR3 spans 16 amino acids. CDR3 sequence: CASSHGGMRGYNEQFF. The CDR3 region has the DNA TGTGCCAGCAGCCACGGGGGGATGCGGGGCTACAATGAGCAGTTCTTC.

In its sample, this clone was seen a few times. This CDR3 is CASSPGGGGTDTQYF. CDR3 nucleotide sequence: TGTGCCAGCAGCCCCGGAGGGGGGGGCACAGATACGCAGTATTTT. This chain joins TRBV11-3 and TRBJ2-3, with D perhaps TRBD2 (7 bases). V gave up 5 bases and J gave up 1 base, with 13 bases separating them. The CDR3 is 15 residues long. The germline CDR1 and CDR2 sequences are SGHNT and YENEEA.

This chain uses TRBV28 with TRBJ2-1; D unclear. V was cut by 3 bases and J by 4 bases, with 10 bases left in between. Germline lookup yields CDR1 MDHEN and CDR2 SYDVKM. The CDR3 is 14 amino acids. As DNA, the CDR3 is TGTGCCAGCAGTTTCGGCGGAAGTTACAATGAGCAGTTCTTC. Protein: CASSFGGSYNEQFF.

The gene calls are TRBV28 and TRBJ2-3; possible D gene TRBD2, 5 bases. The CDR3 loop spans 14 amino acids. Germline V CDR1 and CDR2: MDHEN, SYDVKM. Trimming cost V 7 bases and J 14 bases, with 25 bases left between them. As DNA, the CDR3 is TGTGCCAGCAATAGCGAAGAAGCCCAGATACGGGGGTATTTT. This gives the protein CASNSEEAQIRGYF.

This chain connects TRBV19 to TRBJ2-4; 14 positions match TRBD2. Trimming removed 5 bases from V and 2 bases from J; junction bases left unmatched: 8. This CDR3 is built from 18 residues. In germline, CDR1 is LNHDA, CDR2 SQIVND (reference sequence). The CDR3 DNA sequence: TGTGCCAGTAGTTTTGGACTAGCGGGAGGTCTATCCAAAAACATTCAGTACTTC. It specifies CASSFGLAGGLSKNIQYF.

This clone turned up a few times. The chain uses TRBV6-4 and TRBJ2-3; 11 bases align to TRBD2. The trim removed 8 bases at V and 3 bases at J, leaving 4 bases unmatched. Germline lookup yields CDR1 MRHNA and CDR2 SNTAGT. The CDR3 sequence is 14 residues long. Here the CDR3 DNA reads TGTGCCAGCCTTAGCGGGGGGGCTACAGATACGCAGTATTTT. Translating it yields CASLSGGATDTQYF.

The gene calls are TRBV7-9 and TRBJ2-2, with D possibly matching TRBD2 (5 bases). Trimming removed 3 bases at V and 5 bases at J, with 13 bases between. CDR3 length: 15 residues. Germline V gene lookup returns CDR1 SEHNR and CDR2 FQNEAQ (reference sequence). CDR3 in DNA: TGTGCCAGCAGCTTTAACGAACGGAGGACCGGGGAGCTGTTTTTT. This gives the protein CASSFNERRTGELFF.

This clone has just one count. The chain couples TRBV5-1 to TRBJ2-5; D is possibly TRBD2 (6 bases). CDR1 and CDR2 (germline): SGHRS, YFSETQ. V gave up 3 bases and J gave up 5 bases, with 23 bases separating them. The CDR3 has 17 amino acids. CDR3 nucleotide sequence: TGCGCCAGCAGCTCAAAACTACTAGCTCCCGCGGGGGAGACCCAGTACTTC. Translation: CASSSKLLAPAGETQYF.

The chain joins TRBV5-1 to TRBJ2-2, with TRBD2 as a possible D gene (7 bases). Germline CDR1 is SGHRS and CDR2 is YFSETQ. Trimming removed 1 base at V and 4 bases at J, with 20 bases between. This CDR3 has 18 amino acids. CDR3 sequence: CASSLRTGQGRGTGELFF. The CDR3 DNA follows: TGCGCCAGCAGCTTGCGGACCGGGCAGGGGAGGGGCACCGGGGAGCTGTTTTTT.